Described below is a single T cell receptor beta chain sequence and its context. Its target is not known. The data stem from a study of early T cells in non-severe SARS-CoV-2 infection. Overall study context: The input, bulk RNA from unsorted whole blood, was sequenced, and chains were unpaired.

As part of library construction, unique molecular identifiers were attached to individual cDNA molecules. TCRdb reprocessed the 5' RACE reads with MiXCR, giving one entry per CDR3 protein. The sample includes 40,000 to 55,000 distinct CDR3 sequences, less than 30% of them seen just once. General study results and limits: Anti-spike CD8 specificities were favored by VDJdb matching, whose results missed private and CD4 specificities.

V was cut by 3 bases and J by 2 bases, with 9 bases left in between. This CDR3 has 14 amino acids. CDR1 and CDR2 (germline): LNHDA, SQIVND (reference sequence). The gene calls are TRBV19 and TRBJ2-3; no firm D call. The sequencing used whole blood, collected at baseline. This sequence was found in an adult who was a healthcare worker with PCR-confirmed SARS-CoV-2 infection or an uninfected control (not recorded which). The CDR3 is CASSIGQPTDTQYF. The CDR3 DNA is TGTGCCAGTAGTATCGGGCAGCCCACAGATACGCAGTATTTT.